The 20 T cell receptor beta chains given below trace back to one sample, sequenced in a study of radiotherapy plus CTLA-4 blockade in lung cancer. Sequenced by immunoSEQ multiplex PCR; TCRdb stores in-frame clones only, minus some. This sample yields 50,000 to 65,000 clones, of which approximately 84% are seen a single time; approximately 6.1% belongs to the top ten. The sample was peripheral blood, taken from a patient treated with radiotherapy plus ipilimumab. The receptors derive from a human donor with non-small cell lung cancer whose response to radiotherapy plus ipilimumab could not be evaluated.

This chain connects TRBV9 to TRBJ2-5; 12 bases align to TRBD2. Germline assignment: CDR1 SGDLS and CDR2 YYNGEE. The CDR3 has 17 amino acids. Trimming took 0 bases from V and 5 from J; bases not matched to a gene: 8. The CDR3 DNA sequence: TGTGCCAGCAGCGTAGGATCTAGCGGGGGGGCCAGGGAGACCCAGTACTTC. This sequence encodes CASSVGSSGGARETQYF.

This clone was seen only once. The chain joins TRBV18 to TRBJ2-1, with D possibly TRBD2 on 5 matching bases. Germline V CDR1 and CDR2: KGHSH, LQKENI. The CDR3 extends over 12 amino acids. V shed 5 bases and J shed 6 bases, with 8 bases lying between them. The CDR3 here is CASSILGNEQFF. Here the CDR3 DNA reads TGTGCCAGCTCAATACTAGGCAATGAGCAGTTCTTC.

The CDR3 spells CASSYRGPNTEAFF. In nucleotides, the CDR3 is TGTGCCAGCAGTTACCGGGGTCCGAACACTGAAGCTTTCTTT. V is TRBV6-6 and J is TRBJ1-1; D uncertain. The CDR3 sequence is 14 residues long. The germline V gene encodes CDR1 MNHNY and CDR2 SVGAGI (reference sequence). The V and J ends lost 2 bases and 1 base respectively, with 8 bases between them.

This chain joins TRBV11-3 and TRBJ2-7; TRBD1 aligns across 8 bases. With V trimmed by 5 bases and J by 1 base, 7 bases remained unmatched. Looked up from germline, CDR1 is SGHNT and CDR2 is YENEEA. The CDR3 has 15 residues. The chain's CDR3 is CASSVETGDSYEQYF. CDR3 bases: TGTGCCAGCAGCGTGGAGACAGGGGATTCCTACGAGCAGTACTTC.

The rearrangement uses TRBV6-5 and TRBJ2-2; no reliable D call. The V end lost 6 bases, the J end lost 0 bases, and 8 bases lay between the germline ends. CDR3 length: 14 amino acids. Germline V CDR1 and CDR2: MNHEY, SVGAGI. CDR3 in amino acids: CASSPDSNTGELFF. The CDR3 nucleotides are TGTGCCAGCAGCCCAGATTCGAACACCGGGGAGCTGTTTTTT.

The chain recombines TRBV11-2 with TRBJ2-7, with 7 bases that match TRBD1. This CDR3 is 13 amino acids long. Germline loops: CDR1 SGHAT, CDR2 FQNNGV. V shed 5 bases, J shed 0 bases, and the junction held 1 base outside the gene matches. CDR3 in DNA: TGTGCCAGCAGCCGGGACAGCTCCTACGAGCAGTACTTC. Translated: CASSRDSSYEQYF.

V and J are TRBV19 and TRBJ1-2; TRBD1 matches at 8 bases. The germline CDR1 and CDR2 sequences are LNHDA and SQIVND (reference sequence). The CDR3 covers 14 residues. V lost 5 bases and J lost 2; bases outside the gene matches: 4. Here the CDR3 DNA reads TGTGCCAGTAGTTCAAGGACAGGGAACTATGGCTACACCTTC. This encodes CASSSRTGNYGYTF. Variable domain in full (rest from reference TRBV19 and TRBJ1-2): DGGITQSPKYLFRKEGQNVTLSCEQNLNHDAMYWYRQDPGQGLRLIYYSQIVNDFQKGDIAEGYSVSREKKESFPLTVTSAQKNPTAFYLCASSSRTGNYGYTFGSGTRLTVV.

The chain is built from TRBV6-5 and TRBJ2-7, with unresolved D. The germline gives CDR1 MNHEY, CDR2 SVGAGI. This CDR3 spans 13 amino acids. Trimming left V 0 bases short and J 3 bases short, with 6 bases between. In nucleotides, the CDR3 is TGTGCCAGCAGTTACTCAAACAGCTACGAGCAGTACTTC. Residues: CASSYSNSYEQYF.

The CDR3 bases are TGTGCCAGCAGCTTCTCTACAGATGGTTCACCCCTCCACTTT. It is translated as CASSFSTDGSPLHF. The genes are TRBV11-2 and TRBJ1-6; D remains ambiguous. Germline V gene sequence: CDR1 SGHAT, CDR2 FQNNGV. The CDR3 is 14 amino acids. Between the trimmed V and J ends, which lost 3 bases and 9 bases, there was a span of 12 bases.

The V call is TRBV7-6, the J call TRBJ1-2; 8 bases fit TRBD1. The CDR3 consists of 14 residues. V was pared by 0 bases and J by 13 bases, with 10 bases of the junction left unmatched. The V gene's germline CDR1 is SGHVS and CDR2 FNYEAQ. The CDR3 loop reads CASSLADRVEEGTF. CDR3 nucleotides: TGTGCCAGCAGCTTAGCGGACAGGGTGGAGGAGGGCACCTTC.

A single count supports this clone. The gene calls are TRBV30 and TRBJ2-1; 10 bases fit TRBD2. Germline assignment: CDR1 GTSNPN and CDR2 SVGIG (reference sequence). With 5 bases clipped from V and 5 bases from J, the junction kept 6 bases outside the gene matches. CDR3 length: 14 residues. The CDR3, as DNA: TGTGCCTGGGATCTAGCGGGGGTAAACAATGAGCAGTTCTTC. It encodes CAWDLAGVNNEQFF.

J is TRBJ2-1 and V is TRBV4-1; 10 bases fit TRBD2. The junction had 1 base not matched to a gene; V was cut back by 0 bases and J by 2 bases. CDR1 is MGHRA, CDR2 YSYEKL, per germline. This CDR3 is 16 amino acids long. The CDR3 DNA follows: TGCGCCAGCAGCCAAGAAACTAGCGGGACCTACAATGAGCAGTTCTTC. Its translation is CASSQETSGTYNEQFF.

The gene calls are TRBV5-6 and TRBJ2-3; 11 nucleotides line up with TRBD2. V was pared by 4 bases and J by 3 bases, with 4 bases of the junction left unmatched. Germline-derived CDR1 and CDR2 are SGHDT and YYEEEE. The CDR3 has 15 amino acids. This CDR3 is CASSRSGGATDTQYF. The CDR3 bases are TGTGCCAGCAGCCGTAGCGGGGGGGCAACAGATACGCAGTATTTT.

The rearrangement links TRBV18 to TRBJ1-3; 7 bases fit TRBD1. Unmatched junction bases numbered 6, after V lost 3 bases and J lost 7 bases. CDR3 size: 14 residues. CDR1 and CDR2 from the germline V gene are KGHSH and LQKENI. CDR3 DNA: TGTGCCAGCTCACCTATCGACAGGGTTAACACCATATATTTT. Translating gives CASSPIDRVNTIYF.

With regard to this clone: The same CDR3 is also encoded by other DNA sequences in this sample. The genes are TRBV6-5 and TRBJ1-2; D is undetermined. CDR1 and CDR2 from the germline V gene are MNHEY and SVGAGI. There are 13 residues in the CDR3. V was cut by 6 bases and J by 3 bases, with 11 bases left in between. CDR3 residues: CASSSPLDYGYTF. The CDR3 nucleotides are TGTGCCAGCAGCTCCCCCCTTGACTATGGCTACACCTTC.

The chain recombines TRBV28 with TRBJ2-4; 7 bases line up with TRBD1. Per germline, CDR1 MDHEN and CDR2 SYDVKM. J lost 1 base, V lost 6 bases, and 3 bases had no gene match. This CDR3 is built from 14 residues. The CDR3 spells CASRPQGAKNIQYF. In nucleotides, the CDR3 is TGTGCCAGCAGGCCACAGGGGGCCAAAAACATTCAGTACTTC.

The J gene is TRBJ2-7, the V gene TRBV10-1; no definite D call. Deletions cut 6 bases from V and 7 bases from J, with 16 bases between. The germline V gene encodes CDR1 WNHNN and CDR2 SYGVQD (reference sequence). The CDR3 contains 13 residues. In DNA form, the CDR3 reads TGCGCCAGCAGCCCTGGGCCGGTACGAGAGCAGTACTTC. Its protein is CASSPGPVREQYF.

The genes are TRBV6-5 and TRBJ1-5, with a weak D call TRBD1 (5 bases). The V gene's germline CDR1 is MNHEY and CDR2 SVGAGI. V lost 5 bases and J 0 bases, leaving 11 bases between the germline ends. The CDR3 extends over 15 amino acids. CDR3 nucleotides: TGTGCCAGCAGTCCTTATAGGGGTAGCAATCAGCCCCAGCATTTT. Translating it yields CASSPYRGSNQPQHF.

In the case of this clone: The same CDR3 arises from other DNA sequences in this sample as well. The chain couples TRBV9 to TRBJ2-1; 10 bases match TRBD1. From germline, CDR1 is SGDLS and CDR2 YYNGEE. The CDR3 consists of 15 residues. V trimming: 3 bases; J trimming: 4 bases; junction bases outside the gene matches: 4. CDR3 nucleotide sequence: TGTGCCAGCAGCGCGGGACAGGGGCCGTACAATGAGCAGTTCTTC. Translated: CASSAGQGPYNEQFF.

This clone was counted a few times. This rearrangement joins TRBV4-1 to TRBJ1-1; D call uncertain. The germline V gene has CDR1 MGHRA and CDR2 YSYEKL. The CDR3 covers 12 residues. V lost 4 bases and J 5 bases, leaving 8 bases between the germline ends. This CDR3 reads CASSRGETEAFF. The CDR3 nucleotides read TGCGCCAGCAGCCGAGGAGAGACTGAAGCTTTCTTT.